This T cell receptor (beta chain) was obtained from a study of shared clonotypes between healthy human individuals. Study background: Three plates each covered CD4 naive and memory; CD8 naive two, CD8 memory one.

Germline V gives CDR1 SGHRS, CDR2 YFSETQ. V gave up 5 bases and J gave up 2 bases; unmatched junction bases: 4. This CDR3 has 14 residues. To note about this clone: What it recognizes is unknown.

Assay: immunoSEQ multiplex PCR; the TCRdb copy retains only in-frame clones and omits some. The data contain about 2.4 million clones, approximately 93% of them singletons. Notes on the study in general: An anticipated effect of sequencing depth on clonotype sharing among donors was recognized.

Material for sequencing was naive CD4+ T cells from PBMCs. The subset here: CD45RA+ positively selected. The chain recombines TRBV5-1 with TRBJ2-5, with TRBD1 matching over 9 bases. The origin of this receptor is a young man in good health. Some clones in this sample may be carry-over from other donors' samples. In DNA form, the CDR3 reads TGCGCCAGCAGGGAACAGGGGGCACAAGAGACCCAGTACTTC. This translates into CASREQGAQETQYF.